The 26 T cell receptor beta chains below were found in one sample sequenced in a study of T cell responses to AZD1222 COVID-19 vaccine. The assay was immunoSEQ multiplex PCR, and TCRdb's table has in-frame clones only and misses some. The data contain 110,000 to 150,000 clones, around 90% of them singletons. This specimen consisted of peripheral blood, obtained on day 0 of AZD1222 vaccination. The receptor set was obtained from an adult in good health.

The CDR3 DNA is TGTGCCAGCAGCTTAAATGGCGGGGAGACCCAGTACTTC. Its protein product is CASSLNGGETQYF. This chain uses TRBV7-2 with TRBJ2-5; possible D gene TRBD2, 5 bases. Between the trimmed V and J ends, which lost 2 bases and 5 bases, there was a span of 9 bases. The CDR3 runs to 13 residues. The V gene's germline CDR1 is SGHTA and CDR2 FQGNSA.

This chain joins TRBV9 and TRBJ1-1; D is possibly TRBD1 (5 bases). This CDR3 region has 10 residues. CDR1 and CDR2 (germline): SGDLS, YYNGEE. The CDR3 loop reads CAGANTEAFF. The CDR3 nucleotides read TGTGCAGGGGCTAACACTGAAGCTTTCTTT. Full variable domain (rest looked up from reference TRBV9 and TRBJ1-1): DSGVTQTPKHLITATGQRVTLRCSPRSGDLSVYWYQQSLDQGLQFLIQYYNGEERAKGNILERFSAQQFPDLHSELNLSSLELGDSALYFCAGANTEAFFGQGTRLTVV.

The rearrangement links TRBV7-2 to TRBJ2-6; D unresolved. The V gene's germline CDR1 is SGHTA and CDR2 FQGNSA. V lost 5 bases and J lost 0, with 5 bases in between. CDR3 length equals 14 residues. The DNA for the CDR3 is TGTGCCAGCAGCGTTACCTCTGGGGCCAACGTCCTGACTTTC. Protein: CASSVTSGANVLTF.

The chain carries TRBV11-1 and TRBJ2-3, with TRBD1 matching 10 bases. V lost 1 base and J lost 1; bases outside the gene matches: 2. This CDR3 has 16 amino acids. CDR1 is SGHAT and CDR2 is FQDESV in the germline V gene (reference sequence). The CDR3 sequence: CASSLGGTGGTDTQYF. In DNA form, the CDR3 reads TGTGCCAGCAGCTTAGGGGGGACAGGGGGCACAGATACGCAGTATTTT.

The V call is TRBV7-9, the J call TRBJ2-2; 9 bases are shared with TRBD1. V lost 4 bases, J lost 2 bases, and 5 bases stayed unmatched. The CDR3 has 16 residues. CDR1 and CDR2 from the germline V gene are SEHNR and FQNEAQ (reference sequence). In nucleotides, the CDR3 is TGTGCCAGCAGCTCACAGGGGGCCGGAAACACCGGGGAGCTGTTTTTT. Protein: CASSSQGAGNTGELFF.

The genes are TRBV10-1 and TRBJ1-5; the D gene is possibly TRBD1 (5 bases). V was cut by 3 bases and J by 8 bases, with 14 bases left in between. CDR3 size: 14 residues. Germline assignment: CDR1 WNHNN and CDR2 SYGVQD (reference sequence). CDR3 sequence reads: CASSDPQEGKPQHF. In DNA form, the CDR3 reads TGCGCCAGCAGTGACCCCCAGGAGGGGAAGCCCCAGCATTTT.

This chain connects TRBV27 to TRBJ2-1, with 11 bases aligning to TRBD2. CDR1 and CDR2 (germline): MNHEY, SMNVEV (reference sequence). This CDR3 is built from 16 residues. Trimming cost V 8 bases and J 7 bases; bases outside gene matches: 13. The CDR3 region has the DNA TGTGCCAGCGGGATTTTAGCGGGGGGGCCGAGTAATGAGCAGTTCTTC. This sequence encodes CASGILAGGPSNEQFF.

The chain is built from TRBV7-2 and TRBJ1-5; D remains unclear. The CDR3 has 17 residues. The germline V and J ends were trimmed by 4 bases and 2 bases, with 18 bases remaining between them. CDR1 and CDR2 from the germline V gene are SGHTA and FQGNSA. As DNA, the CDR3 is TGTGCCAGCAGCTACAGACCCTTACAAGGAGGCAATCAGCCCCAGCATTTT. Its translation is CASSYRPLQGGNQPQHF.

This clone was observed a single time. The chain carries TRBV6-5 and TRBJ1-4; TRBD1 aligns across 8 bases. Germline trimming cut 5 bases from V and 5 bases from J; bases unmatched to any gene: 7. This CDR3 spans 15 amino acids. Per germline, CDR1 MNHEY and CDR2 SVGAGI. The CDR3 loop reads CASSPSDRENEKLFF. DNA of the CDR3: TGTGCCAGCAGTCCCTCGGACAGGGAAAATGAAAAACTGTTTTTT.

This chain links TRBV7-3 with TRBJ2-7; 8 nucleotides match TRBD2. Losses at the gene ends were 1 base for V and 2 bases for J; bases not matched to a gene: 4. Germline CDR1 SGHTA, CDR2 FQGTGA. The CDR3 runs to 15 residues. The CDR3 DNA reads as TGTGCCAGCAGCTTAAGCGGGGGGAACCCCTACGAGCAGTACTTC. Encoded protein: CASSLSGGNPYEQYF.

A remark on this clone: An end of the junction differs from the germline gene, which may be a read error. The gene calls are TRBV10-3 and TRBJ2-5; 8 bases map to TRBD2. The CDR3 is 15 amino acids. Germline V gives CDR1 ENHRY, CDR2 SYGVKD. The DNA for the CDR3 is TGTGCCATCGGTGATAGCGGGACCCCTCAGGAGACCCAGTACTTC. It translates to CAIGDSGTPQETQYF.

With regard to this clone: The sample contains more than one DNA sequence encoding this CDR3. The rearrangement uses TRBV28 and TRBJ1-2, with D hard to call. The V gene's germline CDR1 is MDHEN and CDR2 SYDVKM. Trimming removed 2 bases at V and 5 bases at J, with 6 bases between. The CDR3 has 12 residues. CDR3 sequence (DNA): TGTGCCAGCAGTTTAGGGAATTATGGCTACACCTTC. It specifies CASSLGNYGYTF.

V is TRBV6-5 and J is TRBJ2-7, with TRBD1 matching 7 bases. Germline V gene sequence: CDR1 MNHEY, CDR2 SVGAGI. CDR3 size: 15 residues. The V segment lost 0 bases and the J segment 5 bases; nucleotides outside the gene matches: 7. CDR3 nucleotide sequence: TGTGCCAGCAGTTACTCGCAGGGACAGTCCCACGAGCAGTACTTC. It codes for CASSYSQGQSHEQYF.

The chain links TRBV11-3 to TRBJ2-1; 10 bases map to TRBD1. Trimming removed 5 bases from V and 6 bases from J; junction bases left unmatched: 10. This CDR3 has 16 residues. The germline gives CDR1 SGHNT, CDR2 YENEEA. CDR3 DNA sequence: TGTGCCAGCAGCCCAGCCGGGACAGGGGTGCGCAATGAGCAGTTCTTC. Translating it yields CASSPAGTGVRNEQFF. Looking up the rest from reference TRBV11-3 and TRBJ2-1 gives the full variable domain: EAGVVQSPRYKIIEKKQPVAFWCNPISGHNTLYWYLQNLGQGPELLIRYENEEAVDDSQLPKDRFSAERLKGVDSTLKIQPAELGDSAVYLCASSPAGTGVRNEQFFGPGTRLTVL.

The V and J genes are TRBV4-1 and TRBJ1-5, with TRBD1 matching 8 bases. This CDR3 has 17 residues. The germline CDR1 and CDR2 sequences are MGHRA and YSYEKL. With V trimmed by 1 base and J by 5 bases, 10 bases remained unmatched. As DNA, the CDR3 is TGCGCCAGCAGCCAAGGTTGGCAGGGGGCTGGGGATCAGCCCCAGCATTTT. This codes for CASSQGWQGAGDQPQHF.

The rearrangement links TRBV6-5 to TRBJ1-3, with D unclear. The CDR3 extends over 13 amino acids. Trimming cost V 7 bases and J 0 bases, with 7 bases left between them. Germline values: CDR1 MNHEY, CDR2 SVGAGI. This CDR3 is CASKRTSGNTIYF. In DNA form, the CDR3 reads TGTGCCAGCAAGAGGACCTCTGGAAACACCATATATTTT.

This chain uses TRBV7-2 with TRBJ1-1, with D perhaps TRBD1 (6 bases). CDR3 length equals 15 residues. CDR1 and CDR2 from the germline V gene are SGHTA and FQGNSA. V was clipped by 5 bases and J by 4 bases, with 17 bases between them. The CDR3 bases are TGTGCCAGCAGCGCCCCTCAGGGGCTGGGCACTGAAGCTTTCTTT. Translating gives CASSAPQGLGTEAFF.

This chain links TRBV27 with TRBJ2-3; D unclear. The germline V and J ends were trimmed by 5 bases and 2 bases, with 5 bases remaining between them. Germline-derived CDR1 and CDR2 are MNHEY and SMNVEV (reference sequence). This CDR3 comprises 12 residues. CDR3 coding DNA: TGTGCCAGCAGTACCCTCACAGATACGCAGTATTTT. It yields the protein CASSTLTDTQYF.

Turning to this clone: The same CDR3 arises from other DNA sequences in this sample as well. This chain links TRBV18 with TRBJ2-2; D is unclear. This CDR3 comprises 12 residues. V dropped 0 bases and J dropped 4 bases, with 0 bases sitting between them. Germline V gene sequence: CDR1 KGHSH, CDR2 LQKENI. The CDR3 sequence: CASSPPTGELFF. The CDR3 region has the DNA TGTGCCAGCTCACCACCCACCGGGGAGCTGTTTTTT.

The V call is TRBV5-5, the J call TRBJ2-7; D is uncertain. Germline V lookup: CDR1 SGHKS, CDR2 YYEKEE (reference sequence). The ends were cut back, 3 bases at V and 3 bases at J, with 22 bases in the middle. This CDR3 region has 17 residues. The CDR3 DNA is TGTGCCAGCAGCTACCGGGCCTTAATCGGTTTTAACTACGAGCAGTACTTC. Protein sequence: CASSYRALIGFNYEQYF.

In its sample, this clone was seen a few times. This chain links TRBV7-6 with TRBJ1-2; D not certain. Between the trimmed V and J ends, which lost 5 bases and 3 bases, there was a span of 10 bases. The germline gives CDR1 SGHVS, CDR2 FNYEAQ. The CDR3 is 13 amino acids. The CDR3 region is CASSPAGDYGYTF. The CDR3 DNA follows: TGTGCCAGCAGCCCAGCCGGGGACTATGGCTACACCTTC.

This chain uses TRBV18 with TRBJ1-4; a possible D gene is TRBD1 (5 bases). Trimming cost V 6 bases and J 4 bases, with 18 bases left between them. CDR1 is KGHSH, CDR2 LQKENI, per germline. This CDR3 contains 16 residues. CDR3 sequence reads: CASSPTRQTFNEKLFF. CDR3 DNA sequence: TGTGCCAGCTCGCCCACCAGACAGACCTTTAATGAAAAACTGTTTTTT.

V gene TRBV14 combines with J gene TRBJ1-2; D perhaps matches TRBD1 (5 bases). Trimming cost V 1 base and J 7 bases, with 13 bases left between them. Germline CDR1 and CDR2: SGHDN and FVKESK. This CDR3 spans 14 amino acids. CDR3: CASSQGRGWFGYTF. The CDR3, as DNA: TGTGCCAGCAGCCAAGGGAGGGGTTGGTTTGGCTACACCTTC.

The CDR3 nucleotides read TGTGCCAGCTCACCGAGTAGGCAGCTGGGGACAGATACGCAGTATTTT. Its translation is CASSPSRQLGTDTQYF. This chain joins TRBV18 and TRBJ2-3; D not certain. With 3 bases removed from V and 3 bases from J, the gap between germline ends came to 16 bases. Germline assignment: CDR1 KGHSH and CDR2 LQKENI. The length of the CDR3 is 16 residues. The whole variable domain, filled in from reference TRBV18 and TRBJ2-3, reads NAGVMQNPRHLVRRRGQEARLRCSPMKGHSHVYWYRQLPEEGLKFMVYLQKENIIDESGMPKERFSAEFPKEGPSILRIQQVVRGDSAAYFCASSPSRQLGTDTQYFGPGTRLTVL.

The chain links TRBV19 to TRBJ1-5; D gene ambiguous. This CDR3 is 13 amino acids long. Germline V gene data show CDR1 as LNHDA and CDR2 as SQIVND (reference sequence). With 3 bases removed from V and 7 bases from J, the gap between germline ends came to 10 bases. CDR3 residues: CASSIRGFQPQHF. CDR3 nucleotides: TGTGCCAGTAGTATCCGGGGATTCCAGCCCCAGCATTTT.

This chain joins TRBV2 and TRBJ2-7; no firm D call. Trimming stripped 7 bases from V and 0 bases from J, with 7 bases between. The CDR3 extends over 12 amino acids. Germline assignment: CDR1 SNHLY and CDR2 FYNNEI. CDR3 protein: CASKLVSYEQYF. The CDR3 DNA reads TGTGCCAGCAAATTAGTCTCCTACGAGCAGTACTTC.